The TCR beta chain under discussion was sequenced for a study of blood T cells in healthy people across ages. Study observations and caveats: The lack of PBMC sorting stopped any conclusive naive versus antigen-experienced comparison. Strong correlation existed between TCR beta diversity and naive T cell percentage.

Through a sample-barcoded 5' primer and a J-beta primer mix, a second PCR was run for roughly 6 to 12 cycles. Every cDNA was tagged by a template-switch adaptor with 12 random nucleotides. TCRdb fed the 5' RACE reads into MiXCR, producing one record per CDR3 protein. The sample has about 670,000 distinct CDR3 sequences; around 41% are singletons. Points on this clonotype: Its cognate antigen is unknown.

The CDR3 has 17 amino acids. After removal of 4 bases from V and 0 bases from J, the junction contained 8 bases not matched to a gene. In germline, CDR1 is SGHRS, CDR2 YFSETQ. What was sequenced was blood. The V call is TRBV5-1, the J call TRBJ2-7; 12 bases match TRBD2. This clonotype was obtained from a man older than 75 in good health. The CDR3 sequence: CASSPRLAGVSSYEQYF. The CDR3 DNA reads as TGCGCCAGCAGCCCAAGACTAGCGGGGGTTAGCTCCTACGAGCAGTACTTC.